These 30 T cell receptor beta chains were all obtained from the same sample, sequenced in a study of CD8+ T cells in alopecia areata. Indicated treatment: oral pan-JAK inhibitor, 5-10 mg twice daily. The authors extracted RNA and reverse transcribed it into cDNA as the sequencing template. Profiled with immunoSEQ multiplex PCR; TCRdb holds only in-frame clones, not every one. The sample has some 220,000 clones; 50% to 60% are singletons. Sequencing was performed on CD4+ T cells sorted from blood, taken at week 4, from a patient treated with tofacitinib. The receptor source for this set is a human donor with alopecia areata.

This clone occurred once. The V and J genes are TRBV30 and TRBJ1-2, with D tentatively TRBD1 (5 bases). CDR3 length equals 13 residues. Between the trimmed V and J ends, which lost 4 bases and 2 bases, there was a span of 11 bases. Germline V lookup: CDR1 GTSNPN, CDR2 SVGIG (reference sequence). CDR3 amino acids: CAWKPGQNYGYTF. Here the CDR3 DNA reads TGTGCCTGGAAGCCGGGGCAGAACTATGGCTACACCTTC.

The sample holds a few counts of this clone. This sequence joins TRBV6-1 and TRBJ1-1, with 7 nucleotides matching TRBD1. V shed 7 bases and J 4 bases; nucleotides not matched to a gene: 9. Per germline, CDR1 MNHNS and CDR2 SASEGT. The CDR3 spans 14 residues. For the CDR3, the DNA is TGTGCCAGCACTGAGACAGGGCGGATCACTGAAGCTTTCTTT. It specifies CASTETGRITEAFF.

V and J are TRBV5-1 and TRBJ1-1; 9 nucleotides agree with TRBD1. The CDR3 loop spans 14 amino acids. CDR1 and CDR2 (germline): SGHRS, YFSETQ. V lost 8 bases, J lost 3 bases, and 8 bases stayed unmatched. The CDR3 nucleotides are TGCGCCAGTCAAAGACAGGGGGGTGACACTGAAGCTTTCTTT. This codes for CASQRQGGDTEAFF.

This clone has just a few counts. The J gene is TRBJ2-2, the V gene TRBV6-6; the D is unclear. Trimming pared 5 bases from V and 1 base from J, leaving 8 bases between. CDR3 length equals 14 residues. Germline V gene sequence: CDR1 MNHNY, CDR2 SVGAGI (reference sequence). CDR3 DNA: TGTGCCAGCAGTCAAAGACGGAACACCGGGGAGCTGTTTTTT. Translation: CASSQRRNTGELFF.

This clone was seen only a few times. V is TRBV5-6 and J is TRBJ2-7, with D possibly being TRBD2 (6 bases). CDR3 length: 18 residues. Trimming pared 3 bases from V and 3 bases from J, leaving 25 bases between. The V gene's germline CDR1 is SGHDT and CDR2 YYEEEE. CDR3 in DNA: TGTGCCAGCAGCTATCCACCCGGACGGGCGGACTATAACTACGAGCAGTACTTC. Amino acids: CASSYPPGRADYNYEQYF.

This clone was seen many times. The chain has TRBV2 and TRBJ2-3; perhaps TRBD1 as D (5 bases). V lost 5 bases, J lost 6 bases, and 9 bases lay in between. CDR3 length: 12 residues. Germline V gives CDR1 SNHLY, CDR2 FYNNEI. The CDR3 here is CASSQGGDTQYF. CDR3 DNA sequence: TGTGCCAGCAGTCAGGGTGGGGATACGCAGTATTTT. Based on the CDR3 plus reference TRBV2 and TRBJ2-3, the full variable domain is EPEVTQTPSHQVTQMGQEVILRCVPISNHLYFYWYRQILGQKVEFLVSFYNNEISEKSEIFDDQFSVERPDGSNFTLKIRSTKLEDSAMYFCASSQGGDTQYFGPGTRLTVL.

The chain carries TRBV30 and TRBJ1-6, with 9 nucleotides matching TRBD1. J was trimmed by 10 bases and V by 4 bases; bases with no gene match: 5. CDR3 length: 13 amino acids. Germline CDR1 and CDR2: GTSNPN and SVGIG (reference sequence). The CDR3 nucleotides are TGTGCCTGGATGGGACAGGGAAACTCACCCCTCCACTTT. This codes for CAWMGQGNSPLHF. Supplemented by reference TRBV30 and TRBJ1-6, the full variable domain reads SQTIHQWPATLVQPVGSPLSLECTVEGTSNPNLYWYRQAAGRGLQLLFYSVGIGQISSEVPQNLSASRPQDRQFILSSKKLLLSDSGFYLCAWMGQGNSPLHFGNGTRLTVT.

The gene calls are TRBV30 and TRBJ2-3, with 8 bases that match TRBD1. Germline values: CDR1 GTSNPN, CDR2 SVGIG (reference sequence). This CDR3 has 14 residues. The J segment lost 4 bases and the V segment lost 4 bases, leaving 7 bases of the junction unmatched. The CDR3 loop reads CAWTDREFSDTQYF. CDR3 sequence (DNA): TGTGCCTGGACGGACAGGGAGTTTTCAGATACGCAGTATTTT.

The chain joins TRBV7-3 to TRBJ2-2; the match to TRBD1 covers 7 bases. This CDR3 has 18 residues. Germline V gives CDR1 SGHTA, CDR2 FQGTGA. With V trimmed by 3 bases and J by 3 bases, 13 bases remained unmatched. CDR3 sequence: CASSFTPTGFVDTGELFF. CDR3 coding DNA: TGTGCCAGCAGCTTTACACCGACAGGGTTTGTGGACACCGGGGAGCTGTTTTTT.

The chain is built from TRBV13 and TRBJ1-1, with D maybe TRBD1 (5 bases). V was pared by 5 bases and J by 0 bases, with 7 bases between. CDR1 PRHDT and CDR2 FYEKMQ come from the germline V gene (reference sequence). This CDR3 contains 13 residues. The DNA of the CDR3 is TGTGCCAGCAGCGACAGACTGAACACTGAAGCTTTCTTT. The encoded protein is CASSDRLNTEAFF.

V usage is TRBV4-3 and J usage is TRBJ2-3, with 9 bases lining up with TRBD2. Germline lookup yields CDR1 LGHNA and CDR2 YSLEER. J gave up 0 bases and V 4 bases, and 2 bases lay outside the gene matches. This CDR3 comprises 15 residues. As DNA, the CDR3 is TGCGCCAGCAGCCGAGGGACTAGCAGCACAGATACGCAGTATTTT. The encoded protein is CASSRGTSSTDTQYF.

This clone was observed many times. V and J are TRBV7-2 and TRBJ2-7; 7 nucleotides line up with TRBD1. J lost 0 bases, V lost 5 bases, and 4 bases had no gene match. This CDR3 has 14 amino acids. CDR1 is SGHTA, CDR2 FQGNSA, per germline. CDR3 sequence: CASSRDSLSYEQYF. In DNA, the CDR3 is TGTGCCAGCAGCCGGGACAGCCTCTCCTACGAGCAGTACTTC.

The table lists this clone with a count of one. The CDR3 region has the DNA TGCAGCGCTGCCTTCCCGGAGGGGGGGCCCCAGCATTTT. This encodes CSAAFPEGGPQHF. The rearrangement uses TRBV29-1 and TRBJ1-5; a possible D gene is TRBD1 (6 bases). Per the germline V gene, CDR1 is SQVTM and CDR2 is ANQGSEA. The CDR3 consists of 13 residues. Between the trimmed V and J ends, which lost 7 bases and 9 bases, there was a span of 19 bases.

Note on this clone: A read error may produce the germline difference seen at one junction end. V usage is TRBV7-2 and J usage is TRBJ2-6; TRBD2 agrees at 10 bases. In germline, CDR1 is SGHTA, CDR2 FQGNSA. The CDR3 has 16 residues. The CDR3 region is CASSLAGASGANVLTF. In DNA, the CDR3 is TGTGCCAGCAGCCTAGCGGGGGCCTCTGGGGCCAACGTCCTGACTTTC.

V gene TRBV7-2 combines with J gene TRBJ2-6; D call uncertain. The CDR3 has 16 residues. CDR1 and CDR2 (germline): SGHTA, FQGNSA. The germline V and J ends were trimmed by 3 bases and 3 bases, with 12 bases remaining between them. The CDR3 loop is CASSLPDPYGANVLTF. CDR3 coding DNA: TGTGCCAGCAGCTTGCCGGATCCCTATGGGGCCAACGTCCTGACTTTC.

V usage is TRBV2 and J usage is TRBJ1-6; D is ambiguous. Germline V gives CDR1 SNHLY, CDR2 FYNNEI. CDR3 length: 13 amino acids. Trimming pared 4 bases from V and 10 bases from J, leaving 11 bases between. The CDR3 coding sequence is TGTGCCAGCAGTGCCCAGGTTGAATCACCCCTCCACTTT. Protein product: CASSAQVESPLHF.

V gene TRBV2 combines with J gene TRBJ1-2; TRBD1 agrees at 7 bases. With V trimmed by 6 bases and J by 0 bases, 22 bases remained unmatched. Per the germline V gene, CDR1 is SNHLY and CDR2 is FYNNEI. CDR3 length equals 20 residues. The CDR3: CASRAGTGVRTSRANYGYTF. The CDR3 DNA follows: TGTGCCAGCAGAGCTGGAACAGGGGTGAGAACGAGTAGAGCTAACTATGGCTACACCTTC.

This clone was counted only a few times. The rearrangement joins TRBV7-2 to TRBJ2-3; D remains unclear. CDR3 length equals 14 residues. Germline V gene lookup returns CDR1 SGHTA and CDR2 FQGNSA. The V end was cut by 5 bases, the J end by 0 bases, with 9 bases between. The CDR3: CASSATFSTDTQYF. The CDR3 region has the DNA TGTGCCAGCAGCGCGACCTTTAGCACAGATACGCAGTATTTT.

V usage is TRBV6-1 and J usage is TRBJ1-1; D perhaps matches TRBD1 (6 bases). CDR1 and CDR2 from the germline V gene are MNHNS and SASEGT. Trimming removed 8 bases from V and 4 bases from J, with 20 bases in between. This CDR3 has 15 residues. The CDR3 here is CASPETGPGITEAFF. The CDR3 bases are TGTGCCAGCCCTGAGACAGGTCCGGGAATCACTGAAGCTTTCTTT.

This clone was recorded at least ten times. The chain uses TRBV29-1 and TRBJ2-7; a possible D gene is TRBD1 (6 bases). This CDR3 contains 12 residues. Germline values: CDR1 SQVTM, CDR2 ANQGSEA. V was shortened by 7 bases and J by 7 bases, with 17 bases between the two germline ends. CDR3 in DNA: TGCAGCGGGTCCGGACCAGGGGTTGAGCAGTACTTC. Amino acid sequence: CSGSGPGVEQYF.

A single count supports this clone. The chain uses TRBV30 and TRBJ1-2; a possible D gene is TRBD1 (6 bases). V dropped 0 bases and J dropped 5 bases, with 13 bases sitting between them. Germline CDR1 GTSNPN, CDR2 SVGIG (reference sequence). The length of the CDR3 is 14 residues. The CDR3 nucleotides read TGTGCCTGGAGTGTAGCGGGACATACATATGGCTACACCTTC. This translates into CAWSVAGHTYGYTF.

The chain combines TRBV29-1 with TRBJ2-1; D may be TRBD1 (6 bases). This CDR3 spans 14 amino acids. Trimming pared 6 bases from V and 0 bases from J, leaving 12 bases between. CDR1 is SQVTM and CDR2 is ANQGSEA in the germline V gene. The CDR3 here is CSVDSLSSYNEQFF. In DNA, the CDR3 is TGCAGCGTGGACAGCCTGAGCTCCTACAATGAGCAGTTCTTC.

This sequence joins TRBV5-6 and TRBJ1-1; D gene unclear. The CDR3 totals 11 residues. The ends were cut back, 1 base at V and 5 bases at J, with 3 bases in the middle. From germline, CDR1 is SGHDT and CDR2 YYEEEE. For the CDR3, the DNA is TGTGCCAGCAGCTTGAGGACTGAAGCTTTCTTT. Translated, it gives CASSLRTEAFF.

Here the CDR3 DNA reads TGTGCCAGCAGCTTAGTAACAGGGGCTGGCTACACCTTC. Protein: CASSLVTGAGYTF. V gene TRBV7-9 combines with J gene TRBJ1-2, with 7 nucleotides matching TRBD1. V shed 1 base, J shed 7 bases, and the junction held 3 bases outside the gene matches. This CDR3 is 13 amino acids long. In germline, CDR1 is SEHNR, CDR2 FQNEAQ (reference sequence). Full variable domain (remainder filled in from reference TRBV7-9 and TRBJ1-2): DTGVSQNPRHKITKRGQNVTFRCDPISEHNRLYWYRQTLGQGPEFLTYFQNEAQLEKSRLLSDRFSAERPKGSFSTLEIQRTEQGDSAMYLCASSLVTGAGYTFGSGTRLTVV.

The DNA of the CDR3 is TGTGCCTGGAGTGTAACAAGATACAATGAGCAGTTCTTC. Its translation: CAWSVTRYNEQFF. The genes are TRBV30 and TRBJ2-1; D not certain. Germline-derived CDR1 and CDR2 are GTSNPN and SVGIG (reference sequence). The V end lost 0 bases, the J end lost 4 bases, and 7 bases lay between the germline ends. The length of the CDR3 is 13 residues.

The chain carries TRBV5-6 and TRBJ2-5, with D perhaps TRBD2 (6 bases). The CDR3 has 14 residues. CDR1 SGHDT and CDR2 YYEEEE come from the germline V gene. Between the trimmed V and J ends, which lost 4 bases and 1 base, there was a span of 11 bases. The CDR3 DNA sequence: TGTGCCAGCAGCCCTCGGGGGTTCCAAGAGACCCAGTACTTC. It encodes CASSPRGFQETQYF. Filled out from reference TRBV5-6 and TRBJ2-5, the complete variable domain reads DAGVTQSPTHLIKTRGQQVTLRCSPKSGHDTVSWYQQALGQGPQFIFQYYEEEERQRGNFPDRFSGHQFPNYSSELNVNALLLGDSALYLCASSPRGFQETQYFGPGTRLLVL.

This clone was seen more than once but under ten times. The gene calls are TRBV29-1 and TRBJ2-4; no clear D. Trimming took 0 bases from V and 8 from J, leaving 5 bases between them. Germline CDR1 and CDR2: SQVTM and ANQGSEA. The CDR3 totals 11 residues. The CDR3 spells CSVEDVDIQYF. The CDR3 nucleotides are TGCAGCGTTGAAGATGTGGACATTCAGTACTTC.

This clone occurred a few times. The chain employs TRBV12-5 and TRBJ2-2; maybe TRBD1 (6 bases). CDR1 and CDR2 (germline): LGHNT, FRNRAP. Trimming stripped 7 bases from V and 4 bases from J, with 19 bases between. CDR3 length equals 16 residues. The CDR3 sequence: CASALRTGPSTGELFF. For the CDR3, the DNA is TGTGCTAGTGCCCTCCGAACAGGGCCTAGCACCGGGGAGCTGTTTTTT. Full variable domain (rest looked up from reference TRBV12-5 and TRBJ2-2): DARVTQTPRHKVTEMGQEVTMRCQPILGHNTVFWYRQTMMQGLELLAYFRNRAPLDDSGMPKDRFSAEMPDATLATLKIQPSEPRDSAVYFCASALRTGPSTGELFFGEGSRLTVL.

This clone was seen only a few times. J is TRBJ2-1 and V is TRBV29-1, with D perhaps matching TRBD1 (5 bases). This CDR3 is built from 13 residues. CDR1 is SQVTM and CDR2 is ANQGSEA in the germline V gene. V was shortened by 4 bases and J by 6 bases, with 13 bases between the two germline ends. The CDR3 loop reads CSVGARVTNEQFF. DNA for the CDR3: TGCAGCGTTGGGGCCAGGGTAACCAATGAGCAGTTCTTC.

This rearrangement joins TRBV30 to TRBJ2-7; D unclear. Trimming removed 3 bases at V and 2 bases at J, with 8 bases between. The CDR3 sequence is 12 residues long. Germline V gives CDR1 GTSNPN, CDR2 SVGIG (reference sequence). The CDR3 DNA sequence: TGTGCCTGGAGGGGTAGGGCCTACGAGCAGTACTTC. This translates into CAWRGRAYEQYF.